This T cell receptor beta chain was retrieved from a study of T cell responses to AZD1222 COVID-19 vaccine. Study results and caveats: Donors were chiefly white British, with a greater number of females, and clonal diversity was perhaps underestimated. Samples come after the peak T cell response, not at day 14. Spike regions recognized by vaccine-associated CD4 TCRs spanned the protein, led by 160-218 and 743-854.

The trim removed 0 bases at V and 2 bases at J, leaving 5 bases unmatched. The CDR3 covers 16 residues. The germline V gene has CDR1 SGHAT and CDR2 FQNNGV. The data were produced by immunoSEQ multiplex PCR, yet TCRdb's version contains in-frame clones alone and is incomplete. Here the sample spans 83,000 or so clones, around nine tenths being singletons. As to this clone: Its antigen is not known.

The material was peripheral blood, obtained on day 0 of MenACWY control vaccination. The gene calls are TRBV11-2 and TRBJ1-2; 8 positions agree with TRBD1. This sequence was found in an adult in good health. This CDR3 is CASSLETGASNYGYTF. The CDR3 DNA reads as TGTGCCAGCAGCTTAGAGACAGGGGCGAGCAACTATGGCTACACCTTC.